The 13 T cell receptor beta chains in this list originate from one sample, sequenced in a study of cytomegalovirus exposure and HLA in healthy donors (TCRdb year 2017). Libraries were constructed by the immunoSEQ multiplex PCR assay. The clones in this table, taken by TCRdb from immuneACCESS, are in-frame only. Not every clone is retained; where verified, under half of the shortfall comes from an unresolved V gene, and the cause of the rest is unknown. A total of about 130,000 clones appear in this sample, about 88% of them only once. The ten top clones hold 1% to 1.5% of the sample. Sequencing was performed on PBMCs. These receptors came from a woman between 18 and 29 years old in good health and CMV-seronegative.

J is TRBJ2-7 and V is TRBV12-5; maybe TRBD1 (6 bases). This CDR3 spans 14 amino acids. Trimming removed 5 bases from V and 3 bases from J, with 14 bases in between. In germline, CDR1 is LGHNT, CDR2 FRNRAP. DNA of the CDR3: TGTGCTAGTGGTGGGGCAGGGGTGATCTACGAGCAGTACTTC. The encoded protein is CASGGAGVIYEQYF.

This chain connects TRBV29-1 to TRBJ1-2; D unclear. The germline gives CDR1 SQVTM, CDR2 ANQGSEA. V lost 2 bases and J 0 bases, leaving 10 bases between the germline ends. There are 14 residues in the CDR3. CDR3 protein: CSVEIGDPNYGYTF. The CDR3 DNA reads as TGCAGCGTTGAAATAGGAGACCCTAACTATGGCTACACCTTC.

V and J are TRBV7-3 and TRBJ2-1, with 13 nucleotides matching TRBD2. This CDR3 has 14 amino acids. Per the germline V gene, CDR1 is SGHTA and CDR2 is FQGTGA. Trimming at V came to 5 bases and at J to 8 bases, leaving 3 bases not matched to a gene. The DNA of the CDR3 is TGTGCCAGCAGCCCAGGACTAGCGGGGGATGAGCAGTTCTTC. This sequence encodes CASSPGLAGDEQFF.

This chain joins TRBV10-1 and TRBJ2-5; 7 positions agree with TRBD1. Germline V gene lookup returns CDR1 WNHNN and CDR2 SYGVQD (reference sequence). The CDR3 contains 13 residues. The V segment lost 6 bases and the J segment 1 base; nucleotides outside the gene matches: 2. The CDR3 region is CASSRDSQETQYF. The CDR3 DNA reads TGCGCCAGCAGCCGGGACAGCCAAGAGACCCAGTACTTC.

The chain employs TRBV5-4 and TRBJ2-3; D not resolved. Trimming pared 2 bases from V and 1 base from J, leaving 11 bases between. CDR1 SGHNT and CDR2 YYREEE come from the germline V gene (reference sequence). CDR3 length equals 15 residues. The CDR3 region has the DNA TGTGCCAGCAGCTTTTTCTTAGCTGGCACAGATACGCAGTATTTT. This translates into CASSFFLAGTDTQYF. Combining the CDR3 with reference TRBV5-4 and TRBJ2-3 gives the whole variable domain ETGVTQSPTHLIKTRGQQVTLRCSSQSGHNTVSWYQQALGQGPQFIFQYYREEENGRGNFPPRFSGLQFPNYSSELNVNALELDDSALYLCASSFFLAGTDTQYFGPGTRLTVL.

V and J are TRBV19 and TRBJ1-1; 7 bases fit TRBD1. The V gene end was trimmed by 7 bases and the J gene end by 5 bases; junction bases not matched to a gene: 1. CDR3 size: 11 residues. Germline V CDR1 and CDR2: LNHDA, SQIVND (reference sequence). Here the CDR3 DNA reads TGTGCCAGTACCAGGGGGACTGAAGCTTTCTTT. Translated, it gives CASTRGTEAFF.

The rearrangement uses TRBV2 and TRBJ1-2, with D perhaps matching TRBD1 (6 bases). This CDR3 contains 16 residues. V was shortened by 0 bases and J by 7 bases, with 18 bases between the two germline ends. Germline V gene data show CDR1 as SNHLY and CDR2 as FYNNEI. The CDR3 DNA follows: TGTGCCAGCAGTGAAGCGGGGTGGGCAGGGGTTGGTGGCTACACCTTC. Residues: CASSEAGWAGVGGYTF.

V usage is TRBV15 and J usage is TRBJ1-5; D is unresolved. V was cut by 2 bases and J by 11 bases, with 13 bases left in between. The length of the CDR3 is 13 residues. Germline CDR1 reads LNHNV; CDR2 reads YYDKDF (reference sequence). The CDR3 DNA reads TGTGCCACCAGCAGATACCTTCAGTCAGCCCAGCATTTT. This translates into CATSRYLQSAQHF.

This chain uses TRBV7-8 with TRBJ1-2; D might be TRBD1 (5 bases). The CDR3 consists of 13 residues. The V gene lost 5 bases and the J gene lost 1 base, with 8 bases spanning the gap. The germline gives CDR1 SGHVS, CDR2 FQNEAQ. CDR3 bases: TGTGCCAGCAGCCCAGACAGTAACTATGGCTACACCTTC. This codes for CASSPDSNYGYTF.

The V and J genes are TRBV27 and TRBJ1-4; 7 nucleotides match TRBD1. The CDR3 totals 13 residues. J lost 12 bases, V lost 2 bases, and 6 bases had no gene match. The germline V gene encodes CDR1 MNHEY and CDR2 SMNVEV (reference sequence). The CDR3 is CASSLLQGTELFF. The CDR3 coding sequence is TGTGCCAGCAGTTTACTGCAGGGGACAGAACTGTTTTTT.

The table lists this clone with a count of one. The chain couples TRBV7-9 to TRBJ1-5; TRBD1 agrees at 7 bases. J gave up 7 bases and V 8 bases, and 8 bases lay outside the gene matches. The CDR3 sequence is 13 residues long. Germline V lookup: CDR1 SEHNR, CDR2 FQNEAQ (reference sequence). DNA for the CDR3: TGTGCCAGCGGGCAGGGGGGAGGACAGCCCCAGCATTTT. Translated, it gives CASGQGGGQPQHF.

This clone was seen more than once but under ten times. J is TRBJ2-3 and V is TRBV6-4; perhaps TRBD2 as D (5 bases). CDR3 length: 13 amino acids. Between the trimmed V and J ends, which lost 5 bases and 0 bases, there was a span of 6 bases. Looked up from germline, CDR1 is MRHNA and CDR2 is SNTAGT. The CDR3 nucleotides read TGTGCCAGCAGTCTAGCTAGCACAGATACGCAGTATTTT. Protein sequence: CASSLASTDTQYF.

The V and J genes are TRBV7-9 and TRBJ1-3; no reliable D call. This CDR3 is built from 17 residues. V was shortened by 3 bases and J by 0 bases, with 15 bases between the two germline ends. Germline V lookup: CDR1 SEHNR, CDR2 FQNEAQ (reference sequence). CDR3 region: CASSLSGTRFSGNTIYF. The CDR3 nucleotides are TGTGCCAGCAGCTTGTCGGGAACACGGTTCTCTGGAAACACCATATATTTT. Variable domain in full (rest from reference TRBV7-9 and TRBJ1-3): DTGVSQNPRHKITKRGQNVTFRCDPISEHNRLYWYRQTLGQGPEFLTYFQNEAQLEKSRLLSDRFSAERPKGSFSTLEIQRTEQGDSAMYLCASSLSGTRFSGNTIYFGEGSWLTVV.